The TCR beta chain under discussion was sequenced for a study of molecular identifiers for immune sequencing clone quantification. Overall study results and limits: Barcode sharing among identical TCR molecules could make large clones appear smaller.

This clonotype was counted many times. No antigen is known for it. Via MiXCR, TCRdb re-called the PCR reads, giving one row per CDR3 protein. The sample includes 400,000 to 600,000 distinct CDR3 sequences, about 21% seen only once; the top ten take about 0.78%. From approximately 20,000 to 1,000,000 sorted cells, naive CD8 libraries were generated with 10%, 30% or 50% RNA. The receptor comes from a human donor in good health. Some libraries in this study had Jurkat cell RNA spiked in. The specimen was naive CD8+ T cells from blood, with Jurkat cell RNA spiked in. Indicated subset: FACS-sorted CD8+CD4-CCR7+CD45RA+ naive T cells.

For the CDR3, the DNA is TGTGCCAGCAGCTTCAGTGGGGGCAATGAGCAGTTCTTC. Protein sequence: CASSFSGGNEQFF. V gene TRBV11-2 combines with J gene TRBJ2-1, with D perhaps matching TRBD1 or TRBD2 (5 bases each). Trimming removed 3 bases from V and 6 bases from J, with 9 bases in between. CDR3 length: 13 amino acids. The germline gives CDR1 SGHAT, CDR2 FQNNGV.